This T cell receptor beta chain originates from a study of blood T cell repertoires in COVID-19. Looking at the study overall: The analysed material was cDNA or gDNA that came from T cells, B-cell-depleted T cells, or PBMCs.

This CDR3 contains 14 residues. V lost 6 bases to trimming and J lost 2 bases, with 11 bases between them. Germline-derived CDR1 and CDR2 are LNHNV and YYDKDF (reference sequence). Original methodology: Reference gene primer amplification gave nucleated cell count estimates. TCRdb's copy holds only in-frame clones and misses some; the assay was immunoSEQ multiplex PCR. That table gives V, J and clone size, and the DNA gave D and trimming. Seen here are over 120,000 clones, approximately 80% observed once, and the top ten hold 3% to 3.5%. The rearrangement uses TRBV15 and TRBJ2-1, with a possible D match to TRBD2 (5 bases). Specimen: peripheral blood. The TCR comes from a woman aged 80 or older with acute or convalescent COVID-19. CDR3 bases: TGTGCCACCAGGGGCGGGTCCGCCTACAATGAGCAGTTCTTC. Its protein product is CATRGGSAYNEQFF.